This entry describes one TCR beta chain. Germline lookup yields CDR1 LGHDT and CDR2 YNNKEL (reference sequence). The V gene end was trimmed by 4 bases and the J gene end by 2 bases; junction bases not matched to a gene: 5. CDR3 size: 15 residues. TCRdb's copy holds only in-frame clones and misses some; the assay was immunoSEQ multiplex PCR. Altogether about 120,000 clones are present, around 83% being singletons, with the ten largest covering 15% to 20%. This record belongs to a study of T cell responses to AZD1222 COVID-19 vaccine. This clonotype originated in an adult who received the AZD1222 COVID-19 vaccine. The rearrangement uses TRBV3-1 (or the pseudogene TRBV3-2) and TRBJ1-2; TRBD1 aligns across 9 bases. The specimen comprised peripheral blood, sampled 28 days after the second AZD1222 dose. CDR3 sequence: CASSRTGEHNYGYTF. CDR3 bases: TGTGCCAGCAGCCGGACAGGGGAACACAACTATGGCTACACCTTC.